The next 9 T cell receptor beta chains were all read from a single sample in a study of T cell repertoires in cytomegalovirus infection. These receptors' antigens are unknown. TCRdb re-called the reads through MiXCR, storing one row per CDR3 protein. The sample comprises about 140,000 distinct CDR3 sequences, roughly a third of which are singletons, and around half rests with the top ten. Sequencing used CD8+ T cells from cultured PBMCs, obtained from culture after CMV antigen stimulation. Every receptor here comes from a human donor in good health (CMV status not recorded). Some clones in this sample may be carry-over from other donors' samples.

There are many counts of this clonotype. The chain recombines TRBV12-3 or TRBV12-4 with TRBJ2-3; perhaps TRBD2 as D (6 bases). The CDR3 has 14 residues. The V end lost 6 bases, the J end lost 9 bases, and 19 bases lay between the germline ends. The CDR3 DNA sequence: TGTGCCAGCAGCTCCGGACTAAGCTGGAACACGCAGTATTTT. It specifies CASSSGLSWNTQYF.

This clonotype occurred a few times. J is TRBJ2-7 and V is TRBV7-9; D might be TRBD1 (6 bases). This CDR3 comprises 14 residues. Germline lookup yields CDR1 SEHNR and CDR2 FQNEAQ (reference sequence). V dropped 5 bases and J dropped 0 bases, with 11 bases sitting between them. CDR3 bases: TGTGCCAGCAGCCCCACGGACAGCTCCTACGAGCAGTACTTC. Translation: CASSPTDSSYEQYF.

The CDR3, as DNA: TGTGCCAGCAGTTTGGGGCTAGCGGGGGACTACAATGAGCAGTTCTTC. It is translated as CASSLGLAGDYNEQFF. The chain joins TRBV12-3 or TRBV12-4 to TRBJ2-1; 10 bases fit TRBD2. The CDR3 covers 16 residues. The junction had 5 bases not matched to a gene; V was cut back by 3 bases and J by 3 bases.

For this clonotype: No conserved phenylalanine or tryptophan is present at the end of the CDR3, so a read error is the likely explanation. CDR3 protein: CASVHMGLISNQPQHS. For the CDR3, the DNA is TGTGCCAGCGTCCATATGGGACTAATTAGCAATCAGCCCCAGCATTCT. The chain recombines TRBV19 with TRBJ1-5, with a weak D call TRBD1 (5 bases). The CDR3 loop spans 16 amino acids. Germline V gene lookup returns CDR1 LNHDA and CDR2 SQIVND (reference sequence). Trimming took 9 bases from V and 0 from J, leaving 18 bases between them.

This clonotype was seen a handful of times. This chain joins TRBV7-9 and TRBJ2-1, with a possible D match to TRBD1 (5 bases). Germline V gene sequence: CDR1 SEHNR, CDR2 FQNEAQ (reference sequence). The CDR3 loop spans 16 amino acids. Trimming removed 5 bases at V and 5 bases at J, with 19 bases between. The CDR3 DNA reads TGTGCCAGCAGCCACTTAATCAGGGCACGGCACAATGAGCAGTTCTTC. Translated, it gives CASSHLIRARHNEQFF.

The V call is TRBV7-6, the J call TRBJ2-1; TRBD2 matches at 7 bases. Germline lookup yields CDR1 SGHVS and CDR2 FNYEAQ. CDR3 size: 17 residues. The trim removed 0 bases at V and 2 bases at J, leaving 7 bases unmatched. This CDR3 reads CASSLAGGGVTYNEQFF. The CDR3 nucleotides are TGTGCCAGCAGCTTAGCGGGGGGGGGGGTTACCTACAATGAGCAGTTCTTC. Complete variable domain (other parts from reference TRBV7-6 and TRBJ2-1): GAGVSQSPRYKVTKRGQDVALRCDPISGHVSLYWYRQALGQGPEFLTYFNYEAQQDKSGLPNDRFSAERPEGSISTLTIQRTEQRDSAMYRCASSLAGGGVTYNEQFFGPGTRLTVL.

The chain uses TRBV7-6 and TRBJ2-3; 7 nucleotides line up with TRBD2. V lost 4 bases, J lost 4 bases, and 2 bases stayed unmatched. CDR3 length: 13 residues. Germline lookup yields CDR1 SGHVS and CDR2 FNYEAQ. As DNA, the CDR3 is TGTGCCAGCAGCTCGGGACTATCAGATACGCAGTATTTT. This codes for CASSSGLSDTQYF.

This clonotype appeared a few times. The CDR3 DNA reads as TGTGCCAGTAGTAGTTCGATGAACACTGAAGCTTTCTTT. This encodes CASSSSMNTEAFF. V usage is TRBV19 and J usage is TRBJ1-1, with no clear D. V was trimmed by 4 bases and J by 0 bases, leaving 6 bases between them. This CDR3 has 13 residues. From germline, CDR1 is LNHDA and CDR2 SQIVND (reference sequence).

This clonotype was detected a few times. The chain joins TRBV28 to TRBJ2-1, with 13 bases identical to TRBD2. Germline assignment: CDR1 MDHEN and CDR2 SYDVKM. This CDR3 region has 15 residues. The trim removed 4 bases at V and 8 bases at J, leaving 5 bases unmatched. The CDR3 DNA is TGTGCCAGCAGTTCCGGGACTAGCGGGGTGGATGAGCAGTTCTTC. It specifies CASSSGTSGVDEQFF.